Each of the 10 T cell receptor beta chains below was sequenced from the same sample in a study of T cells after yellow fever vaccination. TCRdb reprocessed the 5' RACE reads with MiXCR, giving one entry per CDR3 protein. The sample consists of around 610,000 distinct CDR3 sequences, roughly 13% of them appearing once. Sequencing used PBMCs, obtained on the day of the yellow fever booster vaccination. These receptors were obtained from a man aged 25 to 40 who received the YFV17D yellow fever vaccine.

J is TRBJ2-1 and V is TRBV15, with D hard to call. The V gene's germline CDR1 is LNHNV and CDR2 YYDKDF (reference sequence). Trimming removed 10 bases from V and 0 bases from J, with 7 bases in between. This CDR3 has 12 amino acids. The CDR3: CANLSSYNEQFF. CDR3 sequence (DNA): TGTGCCAACCTGAGCTCCTACAATGAGCAGTTCTTC.

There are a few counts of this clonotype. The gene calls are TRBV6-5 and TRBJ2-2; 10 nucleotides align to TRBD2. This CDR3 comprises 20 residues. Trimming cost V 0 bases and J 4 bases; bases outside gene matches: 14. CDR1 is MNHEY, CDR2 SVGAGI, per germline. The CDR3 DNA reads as TGTGCCAGCAGTTACTCACGACTAGCGGGCTTCGACGGTTCCACCGGGGAGCTGTTTTTT. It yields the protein CASSYSRLAGFDGSTGELFF.

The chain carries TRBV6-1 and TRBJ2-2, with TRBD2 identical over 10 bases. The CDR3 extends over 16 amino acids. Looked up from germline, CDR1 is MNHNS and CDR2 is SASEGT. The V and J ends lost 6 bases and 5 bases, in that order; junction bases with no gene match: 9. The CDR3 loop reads CASSPLSGRATGELFF. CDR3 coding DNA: TGTGCCAGCAGCCCCCTGAGCGGGAGGGCTACCGGGGAGCTGTTTTTT.

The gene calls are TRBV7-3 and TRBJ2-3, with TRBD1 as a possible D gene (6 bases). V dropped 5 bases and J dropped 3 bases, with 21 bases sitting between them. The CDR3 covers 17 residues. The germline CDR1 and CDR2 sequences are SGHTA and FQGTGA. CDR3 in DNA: TGTGCCAGCAGCCCCCGGTTTAGGGGGAATAGTACAGATACGCAGTATTTT. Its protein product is CASSPRFRGNSTDTQYF.

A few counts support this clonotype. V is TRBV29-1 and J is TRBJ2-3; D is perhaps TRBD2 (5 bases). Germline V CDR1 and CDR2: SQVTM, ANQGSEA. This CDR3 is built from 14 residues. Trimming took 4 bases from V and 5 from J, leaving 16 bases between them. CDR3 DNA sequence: TGCAGCGTTGCTCGGACTCCTATGGGAGATACGCAGTATTTT. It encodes CSVARTPMGDTQYF.

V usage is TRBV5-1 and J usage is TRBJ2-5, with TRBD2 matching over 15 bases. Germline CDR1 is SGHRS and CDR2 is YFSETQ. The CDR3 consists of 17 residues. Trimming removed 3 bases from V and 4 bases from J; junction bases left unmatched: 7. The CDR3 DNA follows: TGCGCCAGCAGCTATAGTCCGGGACTAGCGGGAGGAGAGACCCAGTACTTC. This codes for CASSYSPGLAGGETQYF.

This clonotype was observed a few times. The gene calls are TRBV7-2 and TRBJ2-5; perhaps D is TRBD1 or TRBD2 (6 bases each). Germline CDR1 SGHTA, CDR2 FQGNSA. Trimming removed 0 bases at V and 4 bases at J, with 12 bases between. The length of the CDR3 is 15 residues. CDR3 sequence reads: CASSLARGVRETQYF. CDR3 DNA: TGTGCCAGCAGCTTAGCGAGGGGGGTACGAGAGACCCAGTACTTC.

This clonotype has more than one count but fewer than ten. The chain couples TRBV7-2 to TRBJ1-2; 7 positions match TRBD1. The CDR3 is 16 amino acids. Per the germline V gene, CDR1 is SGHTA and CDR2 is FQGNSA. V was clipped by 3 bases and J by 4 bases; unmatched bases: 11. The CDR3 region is CASSFKRDSGFYGYTF. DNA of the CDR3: TGTGCCAGCAGCTTTAAAAGGGACAGTGGTTTCTATGGCTACACCTTC. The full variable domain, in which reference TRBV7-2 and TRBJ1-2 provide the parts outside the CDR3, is GAGVSQSPSNKVTEKGKDVELRCDPISGHTALYWYRQSLGQGLEFLIYFQGNSAPDKSGLPSDRFSAERTGGSVSTLTIQRTQQEDSAVYLCASSFKRDSGFYGYTFGSGTRLTVV.

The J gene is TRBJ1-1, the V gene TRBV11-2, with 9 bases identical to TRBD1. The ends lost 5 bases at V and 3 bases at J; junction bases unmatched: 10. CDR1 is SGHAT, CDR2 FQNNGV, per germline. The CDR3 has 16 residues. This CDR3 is CASSPGTGRGDTEAFF. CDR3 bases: TGTGCCAGCAGCCCCGGGACAGGGAGGGGAGACACTGAAGCTTTCTTT.

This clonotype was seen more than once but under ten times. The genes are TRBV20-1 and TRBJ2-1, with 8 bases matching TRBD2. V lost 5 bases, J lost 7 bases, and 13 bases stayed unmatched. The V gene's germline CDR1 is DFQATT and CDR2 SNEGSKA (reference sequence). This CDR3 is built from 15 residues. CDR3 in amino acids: CSAAPPGLARNEQFF. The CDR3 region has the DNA TGCAGTGCTGCCCCCCCCGGACTAGCTAGAAATGAGCAGTTCTTC.